Described below is a single TCR beta chain sequence and its context. The data stem from a study of tumor-infiltrating lymphocytes in primary liver carcinoma. Starting material of 450 to 500 ng total RNA yielded TCR beta cDNA via a constant-region primer. Slightly modified ARM-PCR served as the procedure for the TCR beta libraries. These libraries came from three rounds of nested multiplex PCR. A C-beta reverse primer and TRBV1-TRBV30 forward primers served in each of the first two PCR rounds, at 10 cycles apiece. TCRdb re-analysed the multiplex PCR reads in MiXCR, keeping a single row per CDR3 protein. Here the sample spans around 71,000 distinct CDR3 sequences, 71% being singletons. DNA and RNA were both co-extracted from approximately 20-30 mg of bulk tissue that had not been sorted. The CDR3 spans 15 residues.

This sequence was found in a woman aged 55-70 years with primary liver carcinoma and hepatitis B virus infection. The chain links TRBV21-1 to TRBJ1-1; the D segment call TRBD1 is taken from the table without a DNA check. TRBV21-1 is a known pseudogene. Sequenced material: liver tumor tissue from sampling region 4. Documented subset: tumor region T4, right-lateral pole. The CDR3 nucleotides read TGTGCCAGCTGCACTTTTGACAGGGAAGGAACTGAAACTTTCTTT. This encodes CASCTFDREGTETFF.